Following are 20 T cell receptor beta chains from one sample sequenced in a study of neurological immune-mediated disorders (dated by TCRdb to about 2019). Receptor libraries were prepared by 5' RACE. The data were produced on an Illumina HiSeq 2500. TCRdb reprocessing: public reads trimmed at Q25 with fastp, clones called with MiXCR, in-frame beta chains kept. A single entry per CDR3 protein holds the most common genes and DNA from its merged rows. The sample includes under 45,000 distinct CDR3 sequences, with roughly 13% observed a single time. 0.95% to 1.5% of the sample lies in the top ten. The sample consisted of PBMCs. These TCRs come from a female donor in good health.

This clonotype was observed at least ten times. V is TRBV6-5 and J is TRBJ1-1; D unclear. CDR3 length: 15 amino acids. Germline V lookup: CDR1 MNHEY, CDR2 SVGAGI. V was shortened by 2 bases and J by 6 bases, with 16 bases between the two germline ends. CDR3 loop: CASSYGRLGLPEAFF. The CDR3 DNA sequence: TGTGCCAGCAGTTACGGGAGGTTGGGTCTCCCTGAAGCTTTCTTT.

This clonotype was counted many times. V usage is TRBV3-1 and J usage is TRBJ2-7, with D maybe TRBD2 (7 bases). Germline CDR1 and CDR2: LGHDT and YNNKEL (reference sequence). The V end lost 1 base, the J end lost 6 bases, and 16 bases lay between the germline ends. This CDR3 region has 15 residues. CDR3 protein: CASSQGGTGGGEQYF. CDR3 sequence (DNA): TGTGCCAGCAGCCAAGGCGGTACGGGGGGCGGCGAGCAGTACTTC.

This clonotype occurred many times. V and J are TRBV6-6 and TRBJ1-5; D is possibly TRBD1 (5 bases). The CDR3 consists of 15 residues. Germline V CDR1 and CDR2: MNHNY, SVGAGI (reference sequence). V lost 6 bases and J lost 3, with 15 bases in between. CDR3 DNA: TGTGCCAGCAGCAGAGGGGAGGGGAACAATCAGCCCCAGCATTTT. Amino acids: CASSRGEGNNQPQHF.

A single count supports this clonotype. The junction departs from the called germline gene at one end, perhaps through a read error. This chain uses TRBV5-1 with TRBJ1-1; D gene uncertain. The CDR3 extends over 14 amino acids. Germline lookup yields CDR1 SGHRS and CDR2 YFSETQ. CDR3 nucleotides: TGCGCCATCAGCCAAGGCGGGGTGAACACTGAAGCTTTCTTT. Amino acid sequence: CAISQGGVNTEAFF.

At least ten counts were recorded for this clonotype. The CDR3: CASSIDRGEQYF. The CDR3 DNA sequence: TGCGCCAGCAGCATCGACAGGGGCGAGCAGTACTTC. This sequence joins TRBV5-1 and TRBJ2-7, with TRBD1 identical over 8 bases. The germline V gene encodes CDR1 SGHRS and CDR2 YFSETQ. The CDR3 is made up of 12 amino acids. Trimming at V came to 4 bases and at J to 6 bases, leaving 3 bases not matched to a gene.

The chain combines TRBV6-1 with TRBJ2-3; D not resolved. V lost 3 bases to trimming and J lost 5 bases, with 6 bases between them. The CDR3 covers 12 residues. From germline, CDR1 is MNHNS and CDR2 SASEGT. In nucleotides, the CDR3 is TGTGCCAGCAGTGACAACGTAGATACGCAGTATTTT. It translates to CASSDNVDTQYF.

This clonotype was seen at least ten times. One end of the junction varies from germline; a read error may be responsible. This chain connects TRBV29-1 to TRBJ1-1, with D possibly being TRBD1 (5 bases). The CDR3 totals 9 residues. Germline CDR1 is SQVTM and CDR2 is ANQGSEA. The CDR3, as DNA: TGCAGCGTCGTTAGGGACCTCAGCTTT. The encoded protein is CSVVRDLSF.

At least ten counts were recorded for this clonotype. This chain joins TRBV6-1 and TRBJ1-5; D may be TRBD1 (5 bases). Germline CDR1 MNHNS, CDR2 SASEGT. The CDR3 has 14 amino acids. Trimming removed 4 bases at V and 0 bases at J, with 7 bases between. As DNA, the CDR3 is TGTGCCAGCAGTGGCAGGGATAGCAATCAGCCCCAGCATTTT. It translates to CASSGRDSNQPQHF.

This clonotype was recorded at least ten times. V and J are TRBV6-2 or TRBV6-3 and TRBJ2-1; TRBD2 agrees at 10 bases. Germline CDR1 and CDR2: MNHEY and SVGEGT. The CDR3 runs to 15 residues. V gave up 6 bases and J gave up 4 bases; unmatched junction bases: 6. The chain's CDR3 is CASRSSGRSYNEQFF. DNA of the CDR3: TGTGCCAGCAGGAGTAGCGGGAGGTCTTACAATGAGCAGTTCTTC.

This clonotype was counted many times. The chain is built from TRBV5-1 and TRBJ1-4; D gene uncertain. There are 14 residues in the CDR3. V was cut by 1 base and J by 8 bases, with 12 bases left in between. CDR1 SGHRS and CDR2 YFSETQ come from the germline V gene. DNA of the CDR3: TGCGCCAGCAGCTTGAGGGCCGGTTACGAAAAACTGTTTTTT. It is translated as CASSLRAGYEKLFF.

Ten or more counts support this clonotype. The J gene is TRBJ2-5, the V gene TRBV20-1, with 7 positions matching TRBD2. Germline CDR1 reads DFQATT; CDR2 reads SNEGSKA (reference sequence). The CDR3 is 14 residues long. The V gene end was trimmed by 3 bases and the J gene end by 3 bases; junction bases not matched to a gene: 7. This chain's CDR3 is CSASPPSGKETQYF. In DNA form, the CDR3 reads TGCAGTGCTAGCCCCCCTAGCGGAAAAGAGACCCAGTACTTC.

This clonotype was recorded at least ten times. The chain is built from TRBV20-1 and TRBJ2-5, with TRBD2 matching 9 bases. This CDR3 comprises 15 residues. CDR1 and CDR2 (germline): DFQATT, SNEGSKA (reference sequence). The junction had 7 bases not matched to a gene; V was cut back by 0 bases and J by 5 bases. CDR3 bases: TGCAGTGCTAGAGATCCGGCTAGCGGGATGGAGACCCAGTACTTC. Its protein product is CSARDPASGMETQYF.

This clonotype appeared many times. This chain joins TRBV20-1 and TRBJ2-7; 7 bases line up with TRBD2. The V segment lost 6 bases and the J segment 3 bases; nucleotides outside the gene matches: 23. CDR1 is DFQATT, CDR2 SNEGSKA, per germline (reference sequence). The CDR3 consists of 18 residues. The CDR3 spells CSANPGPGRSAKFYEQYF. In DNA, the CDR3 is TGCAGTGCAAACCCAGGGCCCGGGAGGTCCGCCAAGTTCTACGAGCAGTACTTC.

The sample holds many counts of this clonotype. This chain uses TRBV6-1 with TRBJ1-5; a weak D match, TRBD1 (5 bases). CDR3 size: 15 residues. V was shortened by 2 bases and J by 4 bases, with 12 bases between the two germline ends. CDR1 is MNHNS, CDR2 SASEGT, per germline. This CDR3 reads CASSETRVINQPQHF. CDR3 nucleotides: TGTGCCAGCAGTGAAACCAGGGTTATAAATCAGCCCCAGCATTTT.

This clonotype turned up a few times. The gene calls are TRBV5-6 and TRBJ2-1; TRBD2 might be the D (6 bases). Germline V CDR1 and CDR2: SGHDT, YYEEEE. The CDR3 loop spans 16 amino acids. The V and J ends lost 4 bases and 0 bases respectively, with 14 bases between them. The CDR3 loop reads CASSPGAVSSYNEQFF. DNA of the CDR3: TGTGCCAGCAGCCCGGGAGCAGTTAGCTCCTACAATGAGCAGTTCTTC.

This clonotype was seen repeatedly, ten times or more. The chain carries TRBV7-2 and TRBJ2-7, with unresolved D. The CDR3 sequence is 13 residues long. The germline V gene encodes CDR1 SGHTA and CDR2 FQGNSA. V was clipped by 4 bases and J by 2 bases, with 9 bases between them. The CDR3 nucleotides read TGTGCCAGCAGCTCCCGTCCAGCCTACGAGCAGTACTTC. Translated, it gives CASSSRPAYEQYF.

In this sample, this clonotype turned up many times. The genes are TRBV5-1 and TRBJ1-2; D perhaps matches TRBD1 (5 bases). The V end was cut by 0 bases, the J end by 7 bases, with 7 bases between. CDR1 is SGHRS and CDR2 is YFSETQ in the germline V gene. The CDR3 is 12 amino acids. The CDR3 nucleotides are TGCGCCAGCAGCTTGGATGGGGCTGGCTACACCTTC. Translation: CASSLDGAGYTF.

This clonotype was seen repeatedly, ten times or more. The chain combines TRBV5-5 with TRBJ2-3, with TRBD2 matching 9 bases. V trimming: 2 bases; J trimming: 2 bases; junction bases outside the gene matches: 9. The CDR3 runs 17 residues. The germline V gene encodes CDR1 SGHKS and CDR2 YYEKEE (reference sequence). For the CDR3, the DNA is TGTGCCAGCAGCTTATCCCTAGCGGGGACCCACACAGATACGCAGTATTTT. Protein product: CASSLSLAGTHTDTQYF.

To note about this clonotype: A read error may explain this, as a much larger clone is one base away. V and J are TRBV5-6 and TRBJ2-1; D is perhaps TRBD1 or TRBD2 (5 bases each). The CDR3 is made up of 15 amino acids. Trimming cost V 5 bases and J 9 bases, with 21 bases left between them. In germline, CDR1 is SGHDT, CDR2 YYEEEE. CDR3 coding DNA: TGTGCCAGCAGTTTCACAAAGGGACCCTCGGGTGAGCAGTTCTTC. Translating gives CASSFTKGPSGEQFF.

This clonotype was observed many times. The J gene is TRBJ2-5, the V gene TRBV5-1; D call uncertain. The CDR3 extends over 14 amino acids. V was cut by 5 bases and J by 1 base, with 12 bases left in between. Germline CDR1 and CDR2: SGHRS and YFSETQ. The CDR3 nucleotides read TGCGCCAGCAGGATAGTACAAGGCCAAGAGACCCAGTACTTC. Protein sequence: CASRIVQGQETQYF.